Following are 22 T cell receptor beta chains from one sample sequenced in a study of T cells in Graves' hyperthyroidism and ophthalmopathy. The source material, RNA transcripts, was used to amplify TCR beta CDR3 regions. Primed by the HTBI set, a first-round RT-PCR was run on the TCR CDR3. One entry per CDR3 protein, called by TCRdb with MiXCR from the multiplex PCR reads. The table has about 740,000 distinct CDR3 sequences, 13% to 15% seen once; the top ten hold about 10%. The specimen was blood. These receptors came from a woman younger than 30 with Graves' hyperthyroidism.

The genes are TRBV5-1 and TRBJ2-1, with 8 bases that match TRBD2. CDR3 size: 15 residues. Germline trimming cut 6 bases from V and 4 bases from J; bases unmatched to any gene: 9. Germline assignment: CDR1 SGHRS and CDR2 YFSETQ. The CDR3 is CASKGSGIKYNEQFF. The CDR3 nucleotides are TGCGCCAGCAAGGGTAGCGGGATCAAGTACAATGAGCAGTTCTTC.

The sample holds a few counts of this clonotype. V gene TRBV4-1 combines with J gene TRBJ2-1, with unresolved D. V lost 0 bases to trimming and J lost 8 bases, with 11 bases between them. Germline loops: CDR1 MGHRA, CDR2 YSYEKL. The CDR3 is 14 residues long. The CDR3 DNA sequence: TGCGCCAGCAGCCAAGATAGGGTAGGCTATGAGCAGTTCTTC. Amino acid sequence: CASSQDRVGYEQFF.

This clonotype was observed many times. This sequence joins TRBV7-9 and TRBJ2-2; D is ambiguous. The CDR3 has 14 amino acids. Trimming took off 5 bases at V and 1 base at J, with 8 bases between the two ends. In germline, CDR1 is SEHNR, CDR2 FQNEAQ (reference sequence). CDR3 residues: CASSATVNTGELFF. In nucleotides, the CDR3 is TGTGCCAGCAGCGCTACGGTGAACACCGGGGAGCTGTTTTTT.

This clonotype was counted at least ten times. This chain joins TRBV28 and TRBJ2-1; 9 bases line up with TRBD2. The V gene end was trimmed by 8 bases and the J gene end by 1 base; junction bases not matched to a gene: 3. Germline CDR1 and CDR2: MDHEN and SYDVKM. This CDR3 has 14 residues. The CDR3 bases are TGTGCCAGCGCGGGGGGGAGATCCTACAATGAGCAGTTCTTC. Amino acid sequence: CASAGGRSYNEQFF.

This clonotype was seen a few times. The genes are TRBV11-2 and TRBJ2-1; D might be TRBD1 (5 bases). This CDR3 has 15 residues. Germline CDR1 and CDR2: SGHAT and FQNNGV. V was clipped by 1 base and J by 11 bases, with 18 bases between them. The CDR3 here is CASSLVKGKRQKQFF. The CDR3 DNA follows: TGTGCCAGCAGCTTAGTTAAGGGGAAAAGACAAAAGCAGTTCTTC.

This clonotype was seen at least ten times. The J gene is TRBJ1-2, the V gene TRBV2, with D possibly TRBD1 on 5 matching bases. The CDR3 is made up of 15 amino acids. V lost 4 bases and J lost 8, with 20 bases in between. The germline gives CDR1 SNHLY, CDR2 FYNNEI. For the CDR3, the DNA is TGTGCCAGCAGTGCGATTCTACCGGGACCCGGAGGCTACACCTTC. The encoded protein is CASSAILPGPGGYTF.

Many counts were recorded for this clonotype. The chain employs TRBV11-2 and TRBJ2-1, with D maybe TRBD2 (6 bases). CDR1 and CDR2 from the germline V gene are SGHAT and FQNNGV. V was trimmed by 1 base and J by 1 base, leaving 14 bases between them. CDR3 length: 17 residues. CDR3 sequence reads: CASSLVLSAGSYNEQFF. CDR3 in DNA: TGTGCCAGCAGCTTAGTTTTGTCGGCGGGGTCCTACAATGAGCAGTTCTTC.

This clonotype turned up a few times. CDR3 region: CASTRTGASRNRDIQYF. As DNA, the CDR3 is TGTGCCAGCACCCGGACAGGCGCTAGCCGAAATCGGGACATTCAGTACTTC. The rearrangement links TRBV12-3 or TRBV12-4 to TRBJ2-4; 7 nucleotides agree with TRBD1. There are 17 residues in the CDR3. With V trimmed by 7 bases and J by 8 bases, 20 bases remained unmatched.

As concerns this clonotype: This CDR3 fails to terminate in the conserved phenylalanine or tryptophan, so it likely reflects a read error. V gene TRBV6-2 or TRBV6-3 combines with J gene TRBJ2-1; 11 bases agree with TRBD2. J gave up 0 bases and V 0 bases, and 10 bases lay outside the gene matches. CDR3 length equals 20 residues. Looked up from germline, CDR1 is MNHEY and CDR2 is SVGEGT. CDR3 in amino acids: CASSYSRLAGPLSSYNEQFV. In nucleotides, the CDR3 is TGTGCCAGCAGTTACTCCAGACTAGCGGGGCCCCTGAGCTCCTACAATGAGCAGTTCGTC.

This clonotype occurred many times. This chain links TRBV30 with TRBJ2-2; D may be TRBD1 or TRBD2 (5 bases each). The length of the CDR3 is 14 residues. Germline V gene lookup returns CDR1 GTSNPN and CDR2 SVGIG (reference sequence). V lost 4 bases to trimming and J lost 7 bases, with 16 bases between them. CDR3 amino acids: CAWIRRGAGGELFF. The DNA of the CDR3 is TGTGCCTGGATTCGCCGGGGCGCGGGCGGGGAGCTGTTTTTT.

This clonotype was observed a handful of times. The V call is TRBV2, the J call TRBJ2-1; D may match TRBD1 or TRBD2 (6 bases each). Looked up from germline, CDR1 is SNHLY and CDR2 is FYNNEI. The CDR3 sequence is 13 residues long. V was trimmed by 5 bases and J by 8 bases, leaving 13 bases between them. The CDR3 here is CASSPRRGDEQFF. The CDR3 nucleotides are TGTGCCAGCAGTCCCAGAAGGGGGGATGAGCAGTTCTTC.

This clonotype was picked up a small number of times. V and J are TRBV29-1 and TRBJ1-1; D may be TRBD1 (5 bases). Trimming took off 2 bases at V and 3 bases at J, with 10 bases between the two ends. The V gene's germline CDR1 is SQVTM and CDR2 ANQGSEA. This CDR3 comprises 13 residues. The DNA of the CDR3 is TGCAGCGTTGAACCAGGGATGGACACTGAAGCTTTCTTT. This gives the protein CSVEPGMDTEAFF.

The sample holds many counts of this clonotype. CDR3 DNA: TGCAGCGTCGATGACACCCCCGGAGGCTATGGCTACACCTTC. Protein: CSVDDTPGGYGYTF. The genes are TRBV29-1 and TRBJ1-2; no clear D gene. The germline gives CDR1 SQVTM, CDR2 ANQGSEA. V was pared by 6 bases and J by 4 bases, with 18 bases between. This CDR3 spans 14 amino acids.

In this sample, this clonotype turned up many times. The chain couples TRBV28 to TRBJ2-7; D is perhaps TRBD1 or TRBD2 (5 bases each). This CDR3 has 16 residues. The germline V gene has CDR1 MDHEN and CDR2 SYDVKM. V lost 4 bases, J lost 0 bases, and 16 bases lay in between. The CDR3 region is CASSWAQGRGSYEQYF. The CDR3 coding sequence is TGTGCCAGCAGTTGGGCCCAGGGACGGGGCTCCTACGAGCAGTACTTC. Complete variable domain (other parts from reference TRBV28 and TRBJ2-7): DVKVTQSSRYLVKRTGEKVFLECVQDMDHENMFWYRQDPGLGLRLIYFSYDVKMKEKGDIPEGYSVSREKKERFSLILESASTNQTSMYLCASSWAQGRGSYEQYFGPGTRLTVT.

This clonotype occurred many times. The chain is built from TRBV11-2 and TRBJ2-2, with D perhaps TRBD2 (6 bases). CDR1 and CDR2 (germline): SGHAT, FQNNGV. The length of the CDR3 is 16 residues. V lost 10 bases to trimming and J lost 3 bases, with 21 bases between them. The CDR3 loop is CATTPVGGPHTGELFF. The CDR3 coding sequence is TGTGCCACCACTCCCGTCGGGGGTCCCCACACCGGGGAGCTGTTTTTT.

This clonotype was recorded many times. The rearrangement uses TRBV5-8 and TRBJ2-7; D is undetermined. The CDR3 spans 12 residues. Trimming took off 7 bases at V and 2 bases at J, with 10 bases between the two ends. Per the germline V gene, CDR1 is SGHTS and CDR2 is YDEGEE. This CDR3 is CASERNTYEQYF. The CDR3 DNA follows: TGTGCCAGCGAACGCAACACCTACGAGCAGTACTTC. The variable domain in full, completed from reference TRBV5-8 and TRBJ2-7, reads EAGVTQSPTHLIKTRGQQATLRCSPISGHTSVYWYQQALGLGLQFLLWYDEGEERNRGNFPPRFSGRQFPNYSSELNVNALELEDSALYLCASERNTYEQYFGPGTRLTVT.

This clonotype was seen a few times. This chain connects TRBV28 to TRBJ1-5, with TRBD1 as a possible D gene (6 bases). The V end lost 5 bases, the J end lost 6 bases, and 14 bases lay between the germline ends. CDR3 length: 14 residues. Germline CDR1 MDHEN, CDR2 SYDVKM. For the CDR3, the DNA is TGTGCCAGCAGTCCCCAGGGGCGGCCTCAGCCCCAGCATTTT. Translation gives CASSPQGRPQPQHF.

Many counts were recorded for this clonotype. The chain uses TRBV7-2 and TRBJ1-3, with TRBD1 as a possible D gene (6 bases). The germline V gene has CDR1 SGHTA and CDR2 FQGNSA. V gave up 5 bases and J gave up 3 bases, with 20 bases separating them. The CDR3 runs to 17 residues. As DNA, the CDR3 is TGTGCCAGCAGCAGTCAACCCCGGGGGGGCAGTGGAAACACCATATATTTT. Protein sequence: CASSSQPRGGSGNTIYF.

In this sample, this clonotype turned up many times. The rearrangement links TRBV7-2 to TRBJ1-3, with D hard to call. In germline, CDR1 is SGHTA, CDR2 FQGNSA. CDR3 length: 15 residues. V was trimmed by 6 bases and J by 0 bases, leaving 12 bases between them. As DNA, the CDR3 is TGTGCCAGCAGTCCCTTGTTTCACTCTGGAAACACCATATATTTT. Amino acid sequence: CASSPLFHSGNTIYF.

This clonotype was seen a few times. V usage is TRBV27 and J usage is TRBJ1-3; D might be TRBD1 (5 bases). Per the germline V gene, CDR1 is MNHEY and CDR2 is SMNVEV (reference sequence). This CDR3 spans 15 amino acids. Between the trimmed V and J ends, which lost 6 bases and 0 bases, there was a span of 12 bases. CDR3 loop: CASRRDRSSGNTIYF. The CDR3 DNA is TGTGCCAGCAGGCGGGACCGCAGCTCTGGAAACACCATATATTTT.

V is TRBV7-9 and J is TRBJ2-1; no clear D. Deletions cut 11 bases from V and 6 bases from J, with 14 bases between. Germline-derived CDR1 and CDR2 are SEHNR and FQNEAQ (reference sequence). The CDR3 is 12 amino acids. CDR3 in DNA: TGTGCCGGATACGAGAGCTCCAATGAGCAGTTCTTC. This encodes CAGYESSNEQFF.

The rearrangement links TRBV18 to TRBJ1-5; TRBD1 aligns across 7 bases. Per the germline V gene, CDR1 is KGHSH and CDR2 is LQKENI. CDR3 size: 19 residues. The V gene end was trimmed by 1 base and the J gene end by 4 bases; junction bases not matched to a gene: 16. The CDR3 here is CASSPQLTDRLGANQPQHF. In DNA, the CDR3 is TGTGCCAGCTCACCACAACTAACGGACAGGTTGGGCGCAAATCAGCCCCAGCATTTT.